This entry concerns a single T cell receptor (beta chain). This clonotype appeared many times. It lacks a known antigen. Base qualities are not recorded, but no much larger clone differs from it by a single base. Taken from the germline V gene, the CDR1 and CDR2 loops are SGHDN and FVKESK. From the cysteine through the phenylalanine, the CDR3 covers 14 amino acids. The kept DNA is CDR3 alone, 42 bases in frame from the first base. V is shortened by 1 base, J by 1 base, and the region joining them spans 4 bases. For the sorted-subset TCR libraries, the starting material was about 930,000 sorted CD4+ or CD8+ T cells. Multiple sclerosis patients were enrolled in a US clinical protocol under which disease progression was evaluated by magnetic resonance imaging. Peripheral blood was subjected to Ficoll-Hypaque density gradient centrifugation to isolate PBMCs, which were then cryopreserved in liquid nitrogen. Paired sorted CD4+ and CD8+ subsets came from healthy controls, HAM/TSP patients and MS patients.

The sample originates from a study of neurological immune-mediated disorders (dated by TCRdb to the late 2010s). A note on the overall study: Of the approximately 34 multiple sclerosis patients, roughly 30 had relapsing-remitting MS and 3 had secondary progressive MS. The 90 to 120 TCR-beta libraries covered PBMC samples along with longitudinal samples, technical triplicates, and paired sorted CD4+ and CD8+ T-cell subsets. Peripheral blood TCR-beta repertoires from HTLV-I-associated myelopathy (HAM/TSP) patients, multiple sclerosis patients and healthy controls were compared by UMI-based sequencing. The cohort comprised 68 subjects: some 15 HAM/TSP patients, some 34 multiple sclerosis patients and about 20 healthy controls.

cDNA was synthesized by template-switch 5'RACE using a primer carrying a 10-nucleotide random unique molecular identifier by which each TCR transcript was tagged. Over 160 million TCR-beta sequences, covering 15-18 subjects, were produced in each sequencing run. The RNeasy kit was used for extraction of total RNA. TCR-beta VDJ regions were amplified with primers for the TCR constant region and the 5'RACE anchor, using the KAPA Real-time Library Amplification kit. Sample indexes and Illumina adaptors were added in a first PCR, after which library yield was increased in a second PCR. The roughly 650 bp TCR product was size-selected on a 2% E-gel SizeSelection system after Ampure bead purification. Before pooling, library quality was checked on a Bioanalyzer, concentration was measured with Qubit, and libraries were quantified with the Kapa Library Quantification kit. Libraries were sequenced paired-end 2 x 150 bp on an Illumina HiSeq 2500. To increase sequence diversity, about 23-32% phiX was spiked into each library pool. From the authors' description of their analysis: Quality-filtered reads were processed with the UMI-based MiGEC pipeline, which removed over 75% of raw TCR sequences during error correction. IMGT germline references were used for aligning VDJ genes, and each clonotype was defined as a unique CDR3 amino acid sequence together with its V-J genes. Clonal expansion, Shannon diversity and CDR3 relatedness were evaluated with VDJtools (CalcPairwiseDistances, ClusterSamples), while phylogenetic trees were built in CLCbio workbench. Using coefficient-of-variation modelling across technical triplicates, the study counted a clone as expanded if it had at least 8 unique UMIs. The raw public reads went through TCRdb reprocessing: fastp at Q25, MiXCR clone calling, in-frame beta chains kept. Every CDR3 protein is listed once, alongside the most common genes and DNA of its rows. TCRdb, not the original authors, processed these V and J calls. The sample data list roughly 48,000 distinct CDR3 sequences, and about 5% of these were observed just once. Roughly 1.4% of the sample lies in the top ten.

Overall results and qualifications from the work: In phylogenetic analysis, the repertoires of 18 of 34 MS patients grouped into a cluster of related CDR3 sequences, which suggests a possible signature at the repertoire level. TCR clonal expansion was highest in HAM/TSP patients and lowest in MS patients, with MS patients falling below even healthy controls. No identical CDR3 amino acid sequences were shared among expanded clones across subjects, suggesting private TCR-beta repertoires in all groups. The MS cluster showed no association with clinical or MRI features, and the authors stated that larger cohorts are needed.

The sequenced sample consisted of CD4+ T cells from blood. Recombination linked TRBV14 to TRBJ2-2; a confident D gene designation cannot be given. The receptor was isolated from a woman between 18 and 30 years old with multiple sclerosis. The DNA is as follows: TGTGCCAGCAGCCAAGTCATGAACACCGGGGAGCTGTTTTTT. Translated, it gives CASSQVMNTGELFF.